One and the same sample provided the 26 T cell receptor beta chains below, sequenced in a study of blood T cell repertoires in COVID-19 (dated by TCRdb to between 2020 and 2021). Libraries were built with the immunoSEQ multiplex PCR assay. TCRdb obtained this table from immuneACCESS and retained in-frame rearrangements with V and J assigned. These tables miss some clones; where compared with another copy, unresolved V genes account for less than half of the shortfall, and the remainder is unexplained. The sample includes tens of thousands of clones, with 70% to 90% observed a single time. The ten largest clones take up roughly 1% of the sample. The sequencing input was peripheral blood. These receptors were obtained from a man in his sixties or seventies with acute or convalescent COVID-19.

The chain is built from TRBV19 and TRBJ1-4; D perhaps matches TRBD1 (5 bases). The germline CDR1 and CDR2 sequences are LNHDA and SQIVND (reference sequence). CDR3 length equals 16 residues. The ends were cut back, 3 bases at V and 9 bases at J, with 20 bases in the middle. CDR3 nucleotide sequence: TGTGCCAGTAGTATTTACCCATCCGAGACAGAAAAAAAACTGTTTTTT. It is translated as CASSIYPSETEKKLFF.

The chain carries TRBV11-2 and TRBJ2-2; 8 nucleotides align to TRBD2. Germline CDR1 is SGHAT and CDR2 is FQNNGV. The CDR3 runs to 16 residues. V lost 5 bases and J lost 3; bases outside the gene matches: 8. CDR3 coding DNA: TGTGCCAGCAGCCCAATAGCGGGAAAGGACACCGGGGAGCTGTTTTTT. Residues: CASSPIAGKDTGELFF.

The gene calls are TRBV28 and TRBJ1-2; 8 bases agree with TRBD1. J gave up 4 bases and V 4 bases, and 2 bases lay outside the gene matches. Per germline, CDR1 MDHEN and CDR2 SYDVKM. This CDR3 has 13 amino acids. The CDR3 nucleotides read TGTGCCAGCAGTTCAGGACAGGGCTATGGCTACACCTTC. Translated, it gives CASSSGQGYGYTF.

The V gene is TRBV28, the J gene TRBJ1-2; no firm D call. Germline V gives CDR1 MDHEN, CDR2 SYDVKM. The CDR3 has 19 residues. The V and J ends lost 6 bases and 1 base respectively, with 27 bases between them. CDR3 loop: CASSRLARRTDSNNYGYTF. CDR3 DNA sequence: TGTGCCAGCAGCAGATTAGCGAGGCGGACCGATAGCAATAACTATGGCTACACCTTC.

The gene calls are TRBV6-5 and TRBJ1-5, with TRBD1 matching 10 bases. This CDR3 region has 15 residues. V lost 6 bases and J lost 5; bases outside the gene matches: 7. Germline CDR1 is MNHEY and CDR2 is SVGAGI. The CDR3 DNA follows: TGTGCCAGCAGACAAGGGACAGGGGAGTATCAGCCCCAGCATTTT. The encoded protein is CASRQGTGEYQPQHF.

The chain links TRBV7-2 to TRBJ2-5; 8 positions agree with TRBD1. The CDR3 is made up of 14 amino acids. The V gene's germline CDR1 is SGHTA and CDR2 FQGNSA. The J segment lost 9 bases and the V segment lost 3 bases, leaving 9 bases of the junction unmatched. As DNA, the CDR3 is TGTGCCAGCAGCTTCCAGACAGGGGATTGGGCCCAGTACTTC. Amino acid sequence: CASSFQTGDWAQYF.

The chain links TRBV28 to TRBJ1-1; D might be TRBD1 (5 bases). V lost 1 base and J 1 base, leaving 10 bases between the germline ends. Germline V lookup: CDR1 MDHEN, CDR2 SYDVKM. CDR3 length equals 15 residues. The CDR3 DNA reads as TGTGCCAGCAGTTTATTTCGCAGGGAGAACACTGAAGCTTTCTTT. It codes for CASSLFRRENTEAFF.

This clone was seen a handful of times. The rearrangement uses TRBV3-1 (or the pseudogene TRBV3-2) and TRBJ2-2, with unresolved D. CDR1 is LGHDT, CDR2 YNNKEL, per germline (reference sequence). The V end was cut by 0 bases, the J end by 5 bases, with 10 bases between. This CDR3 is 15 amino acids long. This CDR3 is CASSQEMLTTGELFF. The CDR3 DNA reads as TGTGCCAGCAGCCAAGAGATGTTGACAACCGGGGAGCTGTTTTTT.

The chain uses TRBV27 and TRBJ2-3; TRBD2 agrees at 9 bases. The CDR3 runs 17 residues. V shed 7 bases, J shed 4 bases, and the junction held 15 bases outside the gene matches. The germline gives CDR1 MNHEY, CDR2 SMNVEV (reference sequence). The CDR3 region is CASKTRTSGPAADTQYF. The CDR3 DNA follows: TGTGCCAGCAAAACCCGAACTAGCGGGCCTGCAGCAGATACGCAGTATTTT.

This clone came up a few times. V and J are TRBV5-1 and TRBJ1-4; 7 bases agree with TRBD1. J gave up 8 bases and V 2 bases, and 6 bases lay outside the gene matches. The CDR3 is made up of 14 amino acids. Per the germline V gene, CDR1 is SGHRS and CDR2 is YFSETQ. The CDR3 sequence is CASSFGQGEEKLFF. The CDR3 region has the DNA TGCGCCAGCAGCTTCGGTCAGGGGGAGGAAAAACTGTTTTTT. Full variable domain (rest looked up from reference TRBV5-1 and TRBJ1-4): KAGVTQTPRYLIKTRGQQVTLSCSPISGHRSVSWYQQTPGQGLQFLFEYFSETQRNKGNFPGRFSGRQFSNSRSEMNVSTLELGDSALYLCASSFGQGEEKLFFGSGTQLSVL.

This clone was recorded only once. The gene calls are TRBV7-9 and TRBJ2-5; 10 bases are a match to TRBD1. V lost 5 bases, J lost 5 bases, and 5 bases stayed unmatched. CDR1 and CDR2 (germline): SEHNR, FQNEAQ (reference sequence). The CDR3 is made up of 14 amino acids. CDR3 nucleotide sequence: TGTGCCAGCAGCAGGGACAGGGGCTTTGAGACCCAGTACTTC. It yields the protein CASSRDRGFETQYF.

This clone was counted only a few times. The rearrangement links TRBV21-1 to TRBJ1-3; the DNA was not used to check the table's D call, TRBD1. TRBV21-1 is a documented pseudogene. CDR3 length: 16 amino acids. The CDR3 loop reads CARLQDRGFSGNTIYF. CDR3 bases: TGTGCCAGGCTCCAAGACAGGGGATTCTCTGGAAACACCATATATTTT.

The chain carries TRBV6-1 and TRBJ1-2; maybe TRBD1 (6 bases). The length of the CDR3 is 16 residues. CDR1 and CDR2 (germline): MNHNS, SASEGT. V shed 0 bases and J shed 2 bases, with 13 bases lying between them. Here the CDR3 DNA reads TGTGCCAGCAGTGAAGCGGGGCAGGGGCCCAACTATGGCTACACCTTC. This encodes CASSEAGQGPNYGYTF.

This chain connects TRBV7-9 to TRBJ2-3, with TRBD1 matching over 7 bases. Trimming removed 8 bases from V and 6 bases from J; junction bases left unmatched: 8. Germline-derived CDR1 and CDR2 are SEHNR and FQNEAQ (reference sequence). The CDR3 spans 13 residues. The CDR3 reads CASARQGEDTQYF. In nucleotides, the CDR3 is TGTGCCAGCGCGAGACAGGGTGAGGATACGCAGTATTTT.

The CDR3: CSVSTGSNQPQHF. Written as DNA, the CDR3 is TGCAGCGTTTCGACAGGGAGCAATCAGCCCCAGCATTTT. This chain joins TRBV29-1 and TRBJ1-5, with 7 nucleotides matching TRBD1. V lost 5 bases and J lost 1; bases outside the gene matches: 2. CDR3 length: 13 amino acids. Germline CDR1 and CDR2: SQVTM and ANQGSEA. Combining the CDR3 with reference TRBV29-1 and TRBJ1-5 gives the whole variable domain SAVISQKPSRDICQRGTSLTIQCQVDSQVTMMFWYRQQPGQSLTLIATANQGSEATYESGFVIDKFPISRPNLTFSTLTVSNMSPEDSSIYLCSVSTGSNQPQHFGDGTRLSIL.

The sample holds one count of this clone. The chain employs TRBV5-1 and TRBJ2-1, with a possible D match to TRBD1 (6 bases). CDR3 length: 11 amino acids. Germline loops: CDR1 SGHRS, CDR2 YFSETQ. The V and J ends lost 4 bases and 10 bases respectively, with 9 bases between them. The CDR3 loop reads CASSHGGEQFF. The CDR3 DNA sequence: TGCGCCAGCAGCCATGGGGGCGAGCAGTTCTTC.

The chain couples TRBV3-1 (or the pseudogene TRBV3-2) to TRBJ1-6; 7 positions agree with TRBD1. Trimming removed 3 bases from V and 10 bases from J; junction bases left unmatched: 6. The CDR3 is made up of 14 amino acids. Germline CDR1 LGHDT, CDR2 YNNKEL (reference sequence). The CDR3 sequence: CASSQAGGSSPLHF. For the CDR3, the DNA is TGTGCCAGCAGCCAGGCAGGGGGGTCCTCACCCCTCCACTTT.

CDR3 loop: CASSTSGGASPLSYEQYF. The CDR3 DNA follows: TGTGCCAGCAGTACTAGCGGGGGGGCCAGTCCTCTATCCTACGAGCAGTACTTC. This chain joins TRBV27 and TRBJ2-7; 13 bases align to TRBD2. CDR3 size: 18 residues. J was trimmed by 1 base and V by 5 bases; bases with no gene match: 11. CDR1 is MNHEY and CDR2 is SMNVEV in the germline V gene (reference sequence).

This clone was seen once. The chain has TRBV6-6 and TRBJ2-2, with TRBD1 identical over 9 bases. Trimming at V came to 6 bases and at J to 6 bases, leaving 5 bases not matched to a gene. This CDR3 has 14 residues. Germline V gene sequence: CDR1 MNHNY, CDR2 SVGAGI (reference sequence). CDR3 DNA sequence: TGTGCCAGCAGGTCGGGACAGGGTGCCGGGGAGCTGTTTTTT. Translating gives CASRSGQGAGELFF.

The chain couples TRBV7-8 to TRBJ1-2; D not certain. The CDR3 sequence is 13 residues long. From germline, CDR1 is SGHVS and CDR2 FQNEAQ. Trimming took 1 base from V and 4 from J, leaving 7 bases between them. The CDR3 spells CASSLDSGYGYTF. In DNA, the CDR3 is TGTGCCAGCAGCTTAGATAGTGGCTATGGCTACACCTTC.

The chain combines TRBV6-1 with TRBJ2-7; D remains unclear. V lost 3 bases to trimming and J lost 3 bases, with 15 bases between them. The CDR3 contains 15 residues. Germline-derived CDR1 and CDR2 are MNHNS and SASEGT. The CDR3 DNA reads TGTGCCAGCAGTGAGCGCTCACTCCCCCTCTACGAGCAGTACTTC. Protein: CASSERSLPLYEQYF.

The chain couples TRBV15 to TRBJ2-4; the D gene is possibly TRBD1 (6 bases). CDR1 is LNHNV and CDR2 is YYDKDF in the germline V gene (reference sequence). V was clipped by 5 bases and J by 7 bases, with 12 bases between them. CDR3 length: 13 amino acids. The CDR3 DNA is TGTGCCACCAGCGACCGGGACAACAACATTCAGTACTTC. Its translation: CATSDRDNNIQYF. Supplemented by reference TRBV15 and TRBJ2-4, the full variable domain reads DAMVIQNPRYQVTQFGKPVTLSCSQTLNHNVMYWYQQKSSQAPKLLFHYYDKDFNNEADTPDNFQSRRPNTSFCFLDIRSPGLGDTAMYLCATSDRDNNIQYFGAGTRLSVL.

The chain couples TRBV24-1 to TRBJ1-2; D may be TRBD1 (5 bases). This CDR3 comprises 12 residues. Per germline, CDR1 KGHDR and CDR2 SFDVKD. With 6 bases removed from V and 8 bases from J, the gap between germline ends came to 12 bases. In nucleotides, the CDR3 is TGTGCCACCAGTCCCCAGGGAGGCGGCTACACCTTC. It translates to CATSPQGGGYTF.

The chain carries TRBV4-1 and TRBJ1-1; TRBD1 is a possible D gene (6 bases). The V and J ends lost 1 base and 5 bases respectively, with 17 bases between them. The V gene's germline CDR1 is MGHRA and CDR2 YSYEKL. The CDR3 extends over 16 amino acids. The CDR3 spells CASSQVEGEGWTEAFF. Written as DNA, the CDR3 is TGCGCCAGCAGCCAAGTAGAGGGGGAGGGGTGGACTGAAGCTTTCTTT.

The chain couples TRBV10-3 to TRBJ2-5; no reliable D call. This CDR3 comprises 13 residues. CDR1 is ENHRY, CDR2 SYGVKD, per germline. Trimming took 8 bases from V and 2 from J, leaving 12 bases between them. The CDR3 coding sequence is TGTGCCATCTCGAACTACCCGCAAGAGACCCAGTACTTC. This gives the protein CAISNYPQETQYF.

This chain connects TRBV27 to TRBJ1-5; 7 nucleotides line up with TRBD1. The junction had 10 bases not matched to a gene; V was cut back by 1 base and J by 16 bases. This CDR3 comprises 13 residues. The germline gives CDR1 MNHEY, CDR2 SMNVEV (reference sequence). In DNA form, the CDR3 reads TGTGCCAGCAGTTTATACCGACAGGGCAATCTTCATTTT. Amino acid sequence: CASSLYRQGNLHF.